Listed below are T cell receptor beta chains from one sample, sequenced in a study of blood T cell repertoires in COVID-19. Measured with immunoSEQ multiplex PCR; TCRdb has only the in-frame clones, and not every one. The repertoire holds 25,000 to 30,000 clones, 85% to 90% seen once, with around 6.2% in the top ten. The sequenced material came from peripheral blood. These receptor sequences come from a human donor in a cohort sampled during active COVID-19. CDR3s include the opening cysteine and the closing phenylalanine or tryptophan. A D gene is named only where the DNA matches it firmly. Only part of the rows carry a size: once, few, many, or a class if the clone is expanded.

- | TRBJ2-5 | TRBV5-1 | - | TGCGCCAGCAGCTTCCGGGCTCCAGGGGAGACCCAGTACTTC | CASSFRAPGETQYF
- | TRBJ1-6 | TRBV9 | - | TGTGCCAGCAGCGGATATAGTAATTCACCCCTCCACTTT | CASSGYSNSPLHF
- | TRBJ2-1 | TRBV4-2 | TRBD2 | TGTGCCAGCAGCCAAGCGTTTGCGGGGGGCCGGGGGGGCAATGAGCAGTTCTTC | CASSQAFAGGRGGNEQFF
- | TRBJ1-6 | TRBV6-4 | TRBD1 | TGTGCCAGCAGTGGTGGGACAGTGAATTCACCCCTCCACTTT | CASSGGTVNSPLHF
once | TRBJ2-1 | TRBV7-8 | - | TGTGCCAGCAGCCAGGACAGCGACAATGAGCAGTTCTTC | CASSQDSDNEQFF
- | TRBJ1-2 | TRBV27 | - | TGTGCCAGCAGTTTAGTGACAGGAGCTAACTATGGCTACACCTTC | CASSLVTGANYGYTF
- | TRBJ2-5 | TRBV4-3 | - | TGCGCCAGCAGCCAAGACAGCGGGACCCAGTACTTC | CASSQDSGTQYF
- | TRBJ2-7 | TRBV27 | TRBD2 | TGTGCCAGCAGTTCCGACAAGCGGGGGTACGAGCAGTACTTC | CASSSDKRGYEQYF
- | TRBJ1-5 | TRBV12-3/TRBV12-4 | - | TGTGCCAGCAGTTTTGGGGCCGCTGCGACCCAGCATTTT | CASSFGAAATQHF
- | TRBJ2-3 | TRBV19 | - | TGTGCCAGTAGTATGGCCCTTTCTCCAGATACGCAGTATTTT | CASSMALSPDTQYF
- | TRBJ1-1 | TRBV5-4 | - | TGTGCCAGCAGCTTGGGTCTCAGGGAGAACACTGAAGCTTTCTTT | CASSLGLRENTEAFF
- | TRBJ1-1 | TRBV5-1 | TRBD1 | TGCGCCAGCAGCTTAGGGGACAGCGACACTGAAGCTTTCTTT | CASSLGDSDTEAFF
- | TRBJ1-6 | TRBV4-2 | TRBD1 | TGTGCCAGCAGCCCCGAAGGGACAGCATATAATTCACCCCTCCACTTT | CASSPEGTAYNSPLHF
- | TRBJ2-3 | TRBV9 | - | TGTGCCAGCAGCGTAGCTACAGGCAGCACTAGCACAGATACGCAGTATTTT | CASSVATGSTSTDTQYF
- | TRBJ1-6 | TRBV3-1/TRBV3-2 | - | TGTGCCAGCAGCGGACACCGCCGGGACTTCCCTAATTCACCCCTCCACTTT | CASSGHRRDFPNSPLHF
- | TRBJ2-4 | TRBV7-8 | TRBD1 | TGTGCCAGCAGCTTAGGAGGGGGCGGAAAAAACATTCAGTACTTC | CASSLGGGGKNIQYF
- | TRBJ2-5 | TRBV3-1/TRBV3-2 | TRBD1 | TGTGCCAGCAGCCCCTATCGACAGGGAGAGACCCAGTACTTC | CASSPYRQGETQYF
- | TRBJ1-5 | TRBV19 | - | TGTGCCAGTAGTATGCAGGCGTCGAGCAATCAGCCCCAGCATTTT | CASSMQASSNQPQHF
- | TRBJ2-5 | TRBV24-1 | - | TGTGCCACCAGTGAGCTCGCCAGGGGAGACCAAGAGACCCAGTACTTC | CATSELARGDQETQYF
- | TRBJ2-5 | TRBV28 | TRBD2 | TGTGCCAGCAGTTTTTTCGGGACTACTAAAGAGACCCAGTACTTC | CASSFFGTTKETQYF
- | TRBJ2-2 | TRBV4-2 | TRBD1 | TGTGCCAGCAGCCAAGCCGAGGGACAGGGAAACGGGGAGCTGTTTTTT | CASSQAEGQGNGELFF
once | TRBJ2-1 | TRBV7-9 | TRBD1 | TGTGCCAGCAGCGTCGGGACAGGGCGAGAGAATGAGCAGTTCTTC | CASSVGTGRENEQFF
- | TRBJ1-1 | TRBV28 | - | TGTGCCAGCAGTCTCGGGACACAAGAAGCTTTCTTT | CASSLGTQEAFF
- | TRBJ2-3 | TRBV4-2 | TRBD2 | TGTGCCAGCAGCCAGACTAGCGGGGCAACAGATACGCAGTATTTT | CASSQTSGATDTQYF
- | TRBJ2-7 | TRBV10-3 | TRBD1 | TGTGCCATCGGGGTGGGACAGGGCGCCTACGAGCAGTACTTC | CAIGVGQGAYEQYF
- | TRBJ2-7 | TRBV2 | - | TGTGCCAGCAGTGAGGGGGCCCCCTCCTACGAGCAGTACTTC | CASSEGAPSYEQYF
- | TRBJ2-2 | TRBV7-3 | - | TGTGCCAGCAGCCCGGGTGCGAGCCCTCTCACCGGGGAGCTGTTTTTT | CASSPGASPLTGELFF
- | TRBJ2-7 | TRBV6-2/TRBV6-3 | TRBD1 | TGTGCCAGCAGTTATACACCGGGACAGGGGGGCTACGAGCAGTACTTC | CASSYTPGQGGYEQYF
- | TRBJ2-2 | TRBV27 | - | TGTGCCAGCAGTTCTCAGGACAGTTCGAACACCGGGGAGCTGTTTTTT | CASSSQDSSNTGELFF
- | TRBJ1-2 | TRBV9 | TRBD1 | TGTGCCAGCAGCGGAGGGTCCGGCTCCGGGACAGGTTTTAGGTATGGCTACACCTTC | CASSGGSGSGTGFRYGYTF
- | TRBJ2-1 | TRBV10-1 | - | TGCGCCAGCAGTGACCTTTACTACAATGAGCAGTTCTTC | CASSDLYYNEQFF
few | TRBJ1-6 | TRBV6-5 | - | TGTGCCAGTAAGGAGGGCGCCTATAATTCACCCCTCCACTTT | CASKEGAYNSPLHF
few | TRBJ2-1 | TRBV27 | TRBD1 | TGTGCCAGCAGCTACAGGGGGCCATCTAGGGATGAGCAGTTCTTC | CASSYRGPSRDEQFF
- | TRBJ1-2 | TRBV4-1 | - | TGCGCCAGCAGCCAACCCCGGGAGGGGGTGAGGGGCTACACCTTC | CASSQPREGVRGYTF
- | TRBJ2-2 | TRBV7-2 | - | TGTGCCAGCAGCCCTTATGGAGGGGACACCGGGGAGCTGTTTTTT | CASSPYGGDTGELFF
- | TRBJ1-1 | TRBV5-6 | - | TGTGCCAGCAGCGCTACAGGGAACACTGAAGCTTTCTTT | CASSATGNTEAFF
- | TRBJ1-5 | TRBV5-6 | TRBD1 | TGTGCCAGCAGCTTCGGGACAGGGTATCAGCCCCAGCATTTT | CASSFGTGYQPQHF
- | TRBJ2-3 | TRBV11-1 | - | TGTGCCAGCAGCTTAACGGGGGGCGCCGGCACAGATACGCAGTATTTT | CASSLTGGAGTDTQYF
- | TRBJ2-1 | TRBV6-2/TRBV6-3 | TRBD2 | TGTGCCAGCAGTTACCCGAAGCGGGGGGGGTACAATGAGCAGTTCTTC | CASSYPKRGGYNEQFF
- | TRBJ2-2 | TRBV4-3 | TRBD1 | TGCGCCAGCAGCCGTCTGACAGGGGGTGGCACCGGGGAGCTGTTTTTT | CASSRLTGGGTGELFF
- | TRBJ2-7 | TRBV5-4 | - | TGTGCCAGCAGCTTGGCCTTAGGAGGATTGCAGTACTTC | CASSLALGGLQYF
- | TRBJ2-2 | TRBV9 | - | TGTGCCAGCAGCGTACGGGGTAGCATGACCGGGGAGCTGTTTTTT | CASSVRGSMTGELFF
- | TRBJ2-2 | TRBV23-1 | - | TGCGCCGCTGCGAATACCGGGGAGCTGTTTTTT | CAAANTGELFF
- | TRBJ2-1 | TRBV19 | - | TGTGCCATCCTTACGGGCGGGGAGCAGGACAATGAGCAGTTCTTC | CAILTGGEQDNEQFF
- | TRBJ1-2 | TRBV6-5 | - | TGTGCCAGCAGTCGTTCCGACAAAAGCTATGGCTACACCTTC | CASSRSDKSYGYTF
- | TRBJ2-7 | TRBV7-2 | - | TGTGCCAGCAGCCTGACTTGGTACGAGCAGTACTTC | CASSLTWYEQYF
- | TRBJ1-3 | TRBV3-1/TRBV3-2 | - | TGTGCCAGAGACCTTCCGGACAACTCTGGAAACACCATATATTTT | CARDLPDNSGNTIYF
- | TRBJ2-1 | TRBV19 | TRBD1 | TGTGCCAGTGCCCGGTTCCCCGGGACAGGGGGAGATGAGCAGTTCTTC | CASARFPGTGGDEQFF
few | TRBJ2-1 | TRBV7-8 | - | TGTGCCAGCAGCTTAGTGGGGTCAGGGGTCTACAATGAGCAGTTCTTC | CASSLVGSGVYNEQFF
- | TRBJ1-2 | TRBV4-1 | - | TGCGCCAGCAGCCGGGAGACGACCGCGGGGGCTGGAGGCTATGGCTACACCTTC | CASSRETTAGAGGYGYTF
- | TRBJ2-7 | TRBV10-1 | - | TGCGCCAGCAGTGAGTCTTACAGTTCCTACGAGCAGTACTTC | CASSESYSSYEQYF
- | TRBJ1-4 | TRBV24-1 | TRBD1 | TGTGCCACCAGTGATCCACAGGGGGAAGTTGAAAAACTGTTTTTT | CATSDPQGEVEKLFF
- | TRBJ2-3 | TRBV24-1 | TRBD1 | TGTGCCACCAGTGACCCTGGGGACAGAGACACAGATACGCAGTATTTT | CATSDPGDRDTDTQYF
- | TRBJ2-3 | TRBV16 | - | TGTGCCAGCAGCCACACTCAAGGCACAGATACGCAGTATTTT | CASSHTQGTDTQYF